Many counts were recorded for the clone carrying this T cell receptor (beta chain). What it binds is unknown. Sequencing ends 3 residues short of the CDR3 end; the germline J gene provides the rest. The V end was cut by 2 bases, the J end by 7 bases, with 14 bases between. CDR3 length equals 14 residues. The germline gives CDR1 KGHSH, CDR2 LQKENI. The data derive from a study of T cell clonality in common variable immunodeficiency. Study-wide findings and caveats: Common variable immunodeficiency TCR beta sequences reportedly had fewer deletions and N-nucleotide insertions. TCRbeta clonality was increased in CVID versus healthy controls.

CVID and control samples used equivalent genomic DNA input. Sequenced by immunoSEQ multiplex PCR; TCRdb stores in-frame clones only, minus some. This record lists approximately 35,000 clones, none seen once only, and the top ten clones contain roughly 6.1%. Of CVID subjects, under 17 were female and approximately 30 male, mean age about 40. Material: peripheral blood mononuclear cells. This rearrangement joins TRBV18 to TRBJ1-1; D not certain. The sequence came from a human donor with common variable immunodeficiency. Incomplete CDR3 DNA: TGTGCCAGCTCACCAAGGTCTCAGGAAATTGAA. It translates to CASSPRSQEIE. Given in full, the CDR3 is CASSPRSQEIEAFF.